This T cell receptor (beta chain) was recovered during a study of T cell clonotyping in hematopoietic cell transplantation. Points from the study as a whole: Recipient TCR diversity dropped after transplant; expanded clonotypes rose from day 30 to 180. At the given depth, recipient repertoires were over 95% de novo clonotypes. Broader posttransplant TCR repertoire diversity was predicted by graft donor and pretransplant recipient Inverse Simpson Index values.

Using immunoSEQ multiplex PCR, the repertoire was profiled, and TCRdb retains in-frame clones only, with some absent. The data contain about 16,000 clones, about nine tenths of them seen just once; the ten biggest clones take up 2.5% to 3%. Concerning this clone itself: Its target is not known.

CDR1 is LGHNT and CDR2 is FRNRAP in the germline V gene. Trimming took 8 bases from V and 6 from J, leaving 14 bases between them. This CDR3 has 14 residues. Sequencing was carried out using peripheral blood mononuclear cells. The V call is TRBV12-5, the J call TRBJ1-6; a weak D match, TRBD1 (5 bases). The sequence derives from a man between 45 and 60 years old in good health. Some clones in this sample may be carry-over from other donors' samples. The CDR3 protein is CASRAREVNSPLHF. The CDR3 coding sequence is TGTGCTAGTAGAGCCAGGGAAGTTAATTCACCCCTCCACTTT.